A selection of T cell receptor beta chains follows, all from one sample in a study of cytomegalovirus exposure and HLA in healthy donors. Profiling relied on immunoSEQ multiplex PCR, and the TCRdb table lists in-frame clones only, not all of them. The data show 100,000 to 140,000 clones, with about 72% seen just once and around 2.1% held by the top ten. Sample: PBMCs. These receptors were taken from a man aged 18 to 29 in good health and CMV-seronegative. Each CDR3 is given with its conserved first and last residue. The order of the fields is J gene, V gene, CDR3 protein.

TRBJ1-3 | TRBV5-6 | CASSFDSRNTIYF
TRBJ2-7 | TRBV28 | CVSSLIDRRYEQYF
TRBJ2-3 | TRBV4-1 | CASSQELAGGPGTDTQYF
TRBJ2-7 | TRBV5-1 | CASTTGGFDEQYF
TRBJ2-3 | TRBV15 | CATSLPETSGGGDTQYF
TRBJ2-4 | TRBV4-2 | CASSQENGEGDIQYF
TRBJ1-2 | TRBV5-4 | CASSQRGEAGGAVGHGYTF
TRBJ1-2 | TRBV7-8 | CASSARVAPYGYTF
TRBJ2-3 | TRBV2 | CASSEEGAASTDTQYF
TRBJ2-7 | TRBV29-1 | CSVVRPHSYEQYF
TRBJ1-2 | TRBV11-1 | CASSFGTGGNVDYGYTF